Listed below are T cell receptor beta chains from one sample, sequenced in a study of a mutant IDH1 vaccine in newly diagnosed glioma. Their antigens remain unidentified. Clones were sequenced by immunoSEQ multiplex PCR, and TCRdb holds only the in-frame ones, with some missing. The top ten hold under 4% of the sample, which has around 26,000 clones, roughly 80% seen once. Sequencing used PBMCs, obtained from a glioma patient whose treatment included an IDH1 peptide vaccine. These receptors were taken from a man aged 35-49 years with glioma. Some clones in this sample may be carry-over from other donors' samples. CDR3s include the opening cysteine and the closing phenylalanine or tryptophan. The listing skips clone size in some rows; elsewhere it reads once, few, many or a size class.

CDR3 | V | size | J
CASSLATGIGELFF | TRBV5-1 | NA | TRBJ2-2
CASSPNPGQGARTEAFF | TRBV18 | NA | TRBJ1-1
CASSLQDGLYGYTF | TRBV7-9 | NA | TRBJ1-2
CASSAAKDSYGYTF | TRBV2 | NA | TRBJ1-2
CASSYPGVTYNEQFF | TRBV6-6 | NA | TRBJ2-1
CASSLRGLGTGELFF | TRBV7-2 | NA | TRBJ2-2
CASSWKGQGLFF | TRBV6-1 | NA | TRBJ2-1
CASSPTGAEAFF | TRBV7-2 | few | TRBJ1-1
CSVAAGADTQYF | TRBV29-1 | NA | TRBJ2-3
CASSSFRGARIRAFF | TRBV7-2 | once | TRBJ1-1
CAWTTGAGANVLTF | TRBV30 | NA | TRBJ2-6
CASSSGGQGSYEQYF | TRBV11-2 | NA | TRBJ2-7
CASSSTLGGEQYF | TRBV5-5 | NA | TRBJ2-7
CASRASMGETQYF | TRBV27 | NA | TRBJ2-5
CASSPGDPRTYNSPLHF | TRBV7-9 | NA | TRBJ1-6
CATSRVRQGARYTF | TRBV15 | NA | TRBJ1-2
CASSGFGPPNYGYTF | TRBV6-1 | NA | TRBJ1-2
CASSIWRNNSPLHF | TRBV21-1 | NA | TRBJ1-6
CAISRDRENTEAFF | TRBV10-3 | NA | TRBJ1-1
CASSLGSSGQPQHF | TRBV5-6 | medium-sized | TRBJ1-5
CASSLNRGMEDTQYF | TRBV18 | NA | TRBJ2-3
CASTPDRERNQPQHF | TRBV19 | NA | TRBJ1-5
CASSLTGWGMTDTQYF | TRBV28 | NA | TRBJ2-3
CAWNRGDYGYTF | TRBV30 | NA | TRBJ1-2
CASSLVGQNYEQYF | TRBV5-8 | NA | TRBJ2-7
CASSAGTNFINTDTQYF | TRBV9 | NA | TRBJ2-3
CASSIHRTNTEAFF | TRBV9 | NA | TRBJ1-1
CASSPQGGFEAFF | TRBV11-2 | NA | TRBJ1-1
CASRAIGPTGELFF | TRBV14 | NA | TRBJ2-2
CASSLLGTGEKLFF | TRBV11-2 | NA | TRBJ1-4
CASSYDRMNTEAFF | TRBV6-5 | NA | TRBJ1-1
CASSPIGPGNTIYF | TRBV27 | NA | TRBJ1-3
CASSLGTRSYEQYF | TRBV7-8 | NA | TRBJ2-7
CAGSEALRTGSYLEGYTF | TRBV6-1 | NA | TRBJ1-2
CASSLNNQPQHF | TRBV7-2 | NA | TRBJ1-5
CASSEASYQPQHF | TRBV6-1 | NA | TRBJ1-5
CASSPWDRSGETQYF | TRBV11-2 | NA | TRBJ2-5
CASSYSRQGLDTQYF | TRBV6-5 | NA | TRBJ2-3
CASVRAGNSPLHF | TRBV2 | few | TRBJ1-6
CASREGLAGTYEQYF | TRBV6-1 | few | TRBJ2-7
CAISESNGRRAFF | TRBV10-3 | NA | TRBJ1-1
CASSFFRGVEGYTF | TRBV11-2 | NA | TRBJ1-2
CATSSRGLAGNEQYF | TRBV15 | NA | TRBJ2-7
CASSRAGAGANVLTF | TRBV27 | NA | TRBJ2-6
CASSLLQIPLNSPLHF | TRBV11-2 | few | TRBJ1-6
CASSEYTDSYNEQFF | TRBV11-2 | NA | TRBJ2-1
CASSLGGNTQYF | TRBV13 | NA | TRBJ2-3
CASSSWTGANEKLFF | TRBV7-9 | NA | TRBJ1-4
CASSLGSGGYYEQYF | TRBV5-6 | NA | TRBJ2-7
CASSQDRRGPTDTQYF | TRBV14 | NA | TRBJ2-3
CASSLALAGTVYNEQFF | TRBV5-1 | NA | TRBJ2-1
CAWNHGRNTGELFF | TRBV30 | NA | TRBJ2-2
CASSLGASGGHTGELFF | TRBV5-1 | NA | TRBJ2-2
CATPTVSSYNEQFF | TRBV6-1 | NA | TRBJ2-1
CASSAGDYGYTF | TRBV7-2 | NA | TRBJ1-2
CASSYLTGRSNYGYTF | TRBV27 | NA | TRBJ1-2
CAISEPGQGAAEAFF | TRBV10-3 | NA | TRBJ1-1
CAWSVPTSGGSYEQYF | TRBV30 | NA | TRBJ2-7
CASSSGWGGSYNEQFF | TRBV5-6 | NA | TRBJ2-1
CASSTGQLNSPLHF | TRBV19 | NA | TRBJ1-6